This T cell receptor beta chain was sequenced in a study of cytotoxic CD8 clonotypes in ibrutinib-treated CLL. Whole-study results and caveats: Clonality measured at baseline exceeded age-matched healthy donors, tracking circulating CD8+ T-cell counts. A rise in clonality was seen at ibrutinib response, and a fall back toward baseline was seen at progression.

Here immunoSEQ multiplex PCR was the method, and the copy in TCRdb shows in-frame clones only, minus some. The table lists some 16,000 clones, about two thirds of them singletons. Remarks on this clone: Its antigen is undetermined.

The germline CDR1 and CDR2 sequences are SGHRS and YFSETQ. V was pared by 0 bases and J by 7 bases, with 22 bases between. The CDR3 loop spans 17 amino acids. The source was PBMCs, collected before ibrutinib treatment. The chain combines TRBV5-1 with TRBJ2-5, with D possibly being TRBD1 or TRBD2 (6 bases each). This TCR was sampled from a human donor with chronic lymphocytic leukemia. The CDR3 DNA reads TGCGCCAGCAGCTTGGCCAGCGGCAGGGCAGGAGGGGGGACCCAGTACTTC. Its translation: CASSLASGRAGGGTQYF.